This T cell receptor (beta chain) emerged from a study of T cell responses to AZD1222 COVID-19 vaccine. Overall study findings and caveats: After two AZD1222 doses, spike-specific TCR breadth and depth rose versus day 0.

Germline-derived CDR1 and CDR2 are SGHNT and YYREEE (reference sequence). The CDR3 length is 13 residues. Trimming stripped 2 bases from V and 6 bases from J, with 11 bases between. With regard to this clone: The antigen is unknown.

Data came from immunoSEQ multiplex PCR; TCRdb stores just in-frame clones and leaves some out. The table lists 150,000 to 190,000 clones, about 85% of them singletons. J is TRBJ1-1 and V is TRBV5-4; D uncertain. The sequence came from an adult who had recovered from COVID-19. Sequencing was performed on peripheral blood, taken after recovery from COVID-19. The CDR3 region has the DNA TGTGCCAGCAGCTTTGTGATCGGGGCTGAAGCTTTCTTT. Its translation: CASSFVIGAEAFF.